This TCR beta chain was identified during a study of cytomegalovirus exposure and HLA in healthy donors. Germline V gene lookup returns CDR1 MNHNS and CDR2 SASEGT. This CDR3 region has 18 residues. V shed 2 bases and J shed 0 bases, with 14 bases lying between them. Sequencing used immunoSEQ multiplex PCR; TCRdb keeps in-frame clones, though not all of them. Here the sample spans tens of thousands of clones, over 85% being singletons. Sequencing was done on a sample of PBMCs. This rearrangement joins TRBV6-1 to TRBJ2-6, with D hard to call. The TCR originated in a young woman in good health and CMV-seronegative. CDR3 sequence reads: CASSESLTTISGANVLTF. DNA of the CDR3: TGTGCCAGCAGTGAATCGCTCACTACAATCTCTGGGGCCAACGTCCTGACTTTC.